Detailed here is one TCR beta chain. The antigen is undetermined. Alopecia areata patients gave lesional scalp punch biopsies and peripheral blood samples. Germline values: CDR1 SGHTA, CDR2 FQGNSA. V dropped 5 bases and J dropped 7 bases, with 12 bases sitting between them. The CDR3 is made up of 12 amino acids. The sample originates from a study of CD8+ T cells in alopecia areata. Whole-study results and caveats: Clonality was higher in lesional than normal scalp, especially in alopecia totalis/universalis.

Following RNA extraction, reverse transcription yielded cDNA that acted as the sequencing template. Libraries were prepared by immunoSEQ multiplex PCR; TCRdb keeps only in-frame clonotypes and omits some of them. The sample contains 130,000 to 150,000 clones, roughly 50% of which appear only once. This clonotype was sampled from a human donor with alopecia areata. The chain is built from TRBV7-2 and TRBJ2-7; D remains ambiguous. The sample comprised CD4+ T cells sorted from blood. CDR3 DNA: TGTGCCAGCAGCCGTCCTGGGTGGGAGCAGTACTTC. It translates to CASSRPGWEQYF.